The 27 T cell receptor beta chains below all came from one sample that was sequenced in a study of blood T cell repertoires in COVID-19 (dated by TCRdb to 2020 to 2022). Library generation was performed with the immunoSEQ multiplex PCR assay. Imported from immuneACCESS, the table was reduced by TCRdb to in-frame sequences with V and J called. These copies leave out some clones; in studies compared against another copy, an unresolved V gene accounts for under half, and the cause of the remainder is not known. The sample includes some 250,000 clones, with approximately 82% observed a single time. The ten largest clones capture 15% of the sample. Source material: PBMCs or T cells enriched from blood (not recorded which). The source of these receptors is a man aged 40-49 years who had recovered from COVID-19.

This clone was detected once. The chain employs TRBV5-4 and TRBJ1-2; 7 bases align to TRBD1. CDR1 SGHNT and CDR2 YYREEE come from the germline V gene (reference sequence). After removal of 4 bases from V and 3 bases from J, the junction contained 6 bases not matched to a gene. This CDR3 is built from 14 residues. CDR3 coding DNA: TGTGCCAGCAGCAAGCCCGGGACAGACTATGGCTACACCTTC. Encoded protein: CASSKPGTDYGYTF.

J is TRBJ1-5 and V is TRBV24-1; D is possibly TRBD1 (5 bases). V was pared by 0 bases and J by 6 bases, with 8 bases between. The CDR3 has 14 residues. Germline CDR1 and CDR2: KGHDR and SFDVKD. CDR3 sequence reads: CATSDLGQGQPQHF. CDR3 DNA sequence: TGTGCCACCAGTGATTTGGGCCAGGGTCAGCCCCAGCATTTT.

V and J are TRBV5-4 and TRBJ2-2, with D possibly matching TRBD1 (6 bases). Trimming removed 4 bases at V and 2 bases at J, with 18 bases between. The CDR3 spans 17 residues. The V gene's germline CDR1 is SGHNT and CDR2 YYREEE (reference sequence). CDR3 region: CASSPTQGSFNTGELFF. The CDR3 DNA reads as TGTGCCAGCAGCCCAACACAGGGCTCCTTTAACACCGGGGAGCTGTTTTTT. The whole variable domain, remainder taken from reference TRBV5-4 and TRBJ2-2, is ETGVTQSPTHLIKTRGQQVTLRCSSQSGHNTVSWYQQALGQGPQFIFQYYREEENGRGNFPPRFSGLQFPNYSSELNVNALELDDSALYLCASSPTQGSFNTGELFFGEGSRLTVL.

The chain joins TRBV27 to TRBJ1-6; D call uncertain. V gave up 0 bases and J gave up 11 bases, with 8 bases separating them. The CDR3 has 13 amino acids. The germline V gene has CDR1 MNHEY and CDR2 SMNVEV (reference sequence). The CDR3 DNA reads as TGTGCCAGCAGTTTATCGCAGGTCACACCCCTCCACTTT. Encoded protein: CASSLSQVTPLHF.

The genes are TRBV9 and TRBJ2-3; 12 bases map to TRBD1. Germline assignment: CDR1 SGDLS and CDR2 YYNGEE. The CDR3 contains 15 residues. V gave up 2 bases and J gave up 4 bases; unmatched junction bases: 2. CDR3 nucleotide sequence: TGTGCCAGCAGCGTCGGGACAGGGGGCGCAGATACGCAGTATTTT. Translation gives CASSVGTGGADTQYF.

This clone has just a few counts. The identical CDR3 is also encoded by other nucleotide sequences in the sample. V is TRBV7-9 and J is TRBJ1-2, with TRBD1 matching over 8 bases. V gave up 4 bases and J gave up 5 bases; unmatched junction bases: 3. The CDR3 spans 13 residues. The germline V gene has CDR1 SEHNR and CDR2 FQNEAQ (reference sequence). The CDR3 bases are TGTGCCAGCAGCTCCGGACAGGGATATGGCTACACCTTC. Translating it yields CASSSGQGYGYTF.

This chain connects TRBV2 to TRBJ1-4; perhaps TRBD1 as D (5 bases). CDR3 length: 17 residues. The V gene's germline CDR1 is SNHLY and CDR2 FYNNEI. The ends were cut back, 7 bases at V and 0 bases at J, with 18 bases in the middle. The DNA of the CDR3 is TGTGCCAGCATGACAGACAGACCCCAGTCAACTAATGAAAAACTGTTTTTT. Its translation is CASMTDRPQSTNEKLFF.

V and J are TRBV3-1 (or the pseudogene TRBV3-2) and TRBJ2-2, with D possibly matching TRBD1 (5 bases). The germline V gene encodes CDR1 LGHDT and CDR2 YNNKEL (reference sequence). V was cut by 2 bases and J by 3 bases, with 10 bases left in between. CDR3 size: 15 residues. CDR3 amino acids: CASSQLGRDTGELFF. In DNA form, the CDR3 reads TGTGCCAGCAGCCAACTGGGCAGGGACACCGGGGAGCTGTTTTTT.

The chain has TRBV28 and TRBJ2-3; a weak D match, TRBD1 (6 bases). This CDR3 is 15 amino acids long. Trimming stripped 2 bases from V and 2 bases from J, with 11 bases between. Germline-derived CDR1 and CDR2 are MDHEN and SYDVKM. CDR3 loop: CASSLMQGYTDTQYF. The CDR3 bases are TGTGCCAGCAGTTTAATGCAGGGGTACACAGATACGCAGTATTTT.

In this sample, this clone turned up once. The genes are TRBV5-1 and TRBJ1-6; D is possibly TRBD1 (5 bases). The CDR3 totals 14 residues. Germline V lookup: CDR1 SGHRS, CDR2 YFSETQ. Trimming pared 5 bases from V and 11 bases from J, leaving 17 bases between. Here the CDR3 reads CASSSGTPEAPLHF. CDR3 DNA sequence: TGCGCCAGCAGTAGCGGGACTCCCGAAGCACCCCTCCACTTT.

The chain employs TRBV7-8 and TRBJ2-7; 8 nucleotides match TRBD1. The CDR3 totals 15 residues. V was pared by 5 bases and J by 2 bases, with 8 bases of the junction left unmatched. Germline V gene lookup returns CDR1 SGHVS and CDR2 FQNEAQ. The CDR3 sequence: CASSITGTGAYEQYF. Written as DNA, the CDR3 is TGTGCCAGCAGCATAACCGGGACAGGAGCCTACGAGCAGTACTTC.

This sequence joins TRBV4-1 and TRBJ2-1; no clear D. From germline, CDR1 is MGHRA and CDR2 YSYEKL. The V end was cut by 2 bases, the J end by 10 bases, with 9 bases between. This CDR3 region has 12 residues. CDR3 DNA: TGCGCCAGCAGCCAACAGCGCAACGAGCAGTTCTTC. Protein: CASSQQRNEQFF.

The chain employs TRBV12-5 and TRBJ1-1, with D possibly TRBD1 on 6 matching bases. V shed 4 bases and J shed 4 bases, with 22 bases lying between them. CDR1 is LGHNT and CDR2 is FRNRAP in the germline V gene. CDR3 size: 17 residues. The CDR3 is CASGSAGLGGLFTEAFF. The CDR3 bases are TGTGCTAGTGGTTCAGCGGGACTGGGGGGCCTTTTCACTGAAGCTTTCTTT.

This clone was seen a handful of times. The genes are TRBV27 and TRBJ2-3; D remains ambiguous. The germline V gene encodes CDR1 MNHEY and CDR2 SMNVEV (reference sequence). The germline V and J ends were trimmed by 6 bases and 1 base, with 20 bases remaining between them. This CDR3 is built from 17 residues. The CDR3, as DNA: TGTGCCAGCAGCCACTGGCGACTGGATTTAGGCACAGATACGCAGTATTTT. It translates to CASSHWRLDLGTDTQYF.

This chain joins TRBV3-1 (or the pseudogene TRBV3-2) and TRBJ2-3; D remains unclear. Germline CDR1 is LGHDT and CDR2 is YNNKEL (reference sequence). The V gene lost 2 bases and the J gene lost 6 bases, with 18 bases spanning the gap. The CDR3 covers 16 residues. CDR3 in DNA: TGTGCCAGCAGCCAACTAGGTTACGCCCGTGTGGATACGCAGTATTTT. This gives the protein CASSQLGYARVDTQYF.

This chain uses TRBV5-4 with TRBJ2-7, with 9 bases fitting TRBD2. The CDR3 is made up of 16 amino acids. Losses at the gene ends were 4 bases for V and 1 base for J; bases not matched to a gene: 9. Germline lookup yields CDR1 SGHNT and CDR2 YYREEE (reference sequence). CDR3 coding DNA: TGTGCCAGCAGCGCATTGTCTCTAGCGGGGTCCTACGAGCAGTACTTC. Protein product: CASSALSLAGSYEQYF.

Only a few counts were recorded for this clone. The chain couples TRBV28 to TRBJ1-3; no definite D call. The germline V gene encodes CDR1 MDHEN and CDR2 SYDVKM. The CDR3 is 12 residues long. V lost 7 bases to trimming and J lost 4 bases, with 8 bases between them. The CDR3 region has the DNA TGTGCCAGCAAACCTACCGGAAACACCATATATTTT. It specifies CASKPTGNTIYF.

The chain links TRBV27 to TRBJ1-2, with TRBD1 matching over 7 bases. The junction had 4 bases not matched to a gene; V was cut back by 5 bases and J by 1 base. In germline, CDR1 is MNHEY, CDR2 SMNVEV (reference sequence). The CDR3 consists of 14 residues. The CDR3 bases are TGTGCCAGCAGTCCGACAGGGTATAACTATGGCTACACCTTC. This translates into CASSPTGYNYGYTF.

The rearrangement joins TRBV5-1 to TRBJ2-2; a possible D gene is TRBD2 (5 bases). This CDR3 has 16 amino acids. CDR1 and CDR2 (germline): SGHRS, YFSETQ. V was clipped by 4 bases and J by 4 bases, with 17 bases between them. The CDR3 DNA follows: TGCGCCAGCAGCCCCAGACGCGGGCTCCTCACCGGGGAGCTGTTTTTT. It yields the protein CASSPRRGLLTGELFF.

The chain is built from TRBV4-1 and TRBJ2-5, with TRBD2 matching over 7 bases. The CDR3 length is 13 residues. Germline CDR1 MGHRA, CDR2 YSYEKL. After removal of 5 bases from V and 4 bases from J, the junction contained 4 bases not matched to a gene. The CDR3, as DNA: TGCGCCAGCAGCAGAGCGGGGCCAGAGACCCAGTACTTC. It is translated as CASSRAGPETQYF.

The gene calls are TRBV28 and TRBJ1-1, with TRBD1 as a possible D gene (5 bases). The V gene's germline CDR1 is MDHEN and CDR2 SYDVKM. V lost 1 base and J lost 4, with 10 bases in between. The CDR3 contains 14 residues. The CDR3 here is CASSLSREGTEAFF. The CDR3 DNA reads TGTGCCAGCAGTTTATCCAGGGAGGGCACTGAAGCTTTCTTT.

This rearrangement joins TRBV6-5 to TRBJ1-1, with D maybe TRBD1 (5 bases). The CDR3 is 14 amino acids. The V gene lost 6 bases and the J gene lost 0 bases, with 11 bases spanning the gap. Germline lookup yields CDR1 MNHEY and CDR2 SVGAGI. The chain's CDR3 is CASRRTGLNTEAFF. In nucleotides, the CDR3 is TGTGCCAGCAGGAGAACAGGCTTGAACACTGAAGCTTTCTTT.

In this sample, this clone turned up once. The CDR3 protein is CAWSVPPGRDQPQHF. The CDR3, as DNA: TGTGCCTGGAGTGTACCCCCAGGGCGTGATCAGCCCCAGCATTTT. This sequence joins TRBV30 and TRBJ1-5; TRBD1 is a possible D gene (5 bases). The germline V gene encodes CDR1 GTSNPN and CDR2 SVGIG (reference sequence). The CDR3 covers 15 residues. Between the trimmed V and J ends, which lost 0 bases and 5 bases, there was a span of 14 bases.

The genes are TRBV9 and TRBJ2-4; 9 bases match TRBD1. V gave up 3 bases and J gave up 8 bases; unmatched junction bases: 3. CDR3 length equals 13 residues. Germline V gene data show CDR1 as SGDLS and CDR2 as YYNGEE. The CDR3, as DNA: TGTGCCAGCAGCGGGGACAGGGAAGACATTCAGTACTTC. Its protein product is CASSGDREDIQYF.

In its sample, this clone was seen many times. The J gene is TRBJ2-3, the V gene TRBV28, with D possibly being TRBD2 (6 bases). Germline lookup yields CDR1 MDHEN and CDR2 SYDVKM. This CDR3 spans 14 amino acids. Deletions cut 4 bases from V and 2 bases from J, with 10 bases between. The CDR3 coding sequence is TGTGCCAGCAGTTATGGGACTTACACAGATACGCAGTATTTT. Translation gives CASSYGTYTDTQYF.

This rearrangement joins TRBV4-2 to TRBJ2-1, with D possibly being TRBD1 (6 bases). The V gene's germline CDR1 is LGHNA and CDR2 YNFKEQ. V was pared by 0 bases and J by 7 bases, with 19 bases between. The CDR3 loop spans 17 amino acids. This CDR3 reads CASSQDGALTGPNEQFF. Written as DNA, the CDR3 is TGTGCCAGCAGCCAAGACGGGGCCTTGACAGGACCGAATGAGCAGTTCTTC.

V gene TRBV29-1 combines with J gene TRBJ2-7, with unresolved D. CDR3 length: 13 amino acids. CDR1 and CDR2 (germline): SQVTM, ANQGSEA. Trimming removed 4 bases at V and 2 bases at J, with 12 bases between. DNA for the CDR3: TGCAGCGTTGGCTCTGGGCCGACCTACGAGCAGTACTTC. It encodes CSVGSGPTYEQYF.